This is a list of T cell receptor beta chains from one sample in a study of T cells in Graves' hyperthyroidism and ophthalmopathy. TCRdb re-derived calls from the multiplex PCR reads in MiXCR, one entry per CDR3 protein. The data show about 560,000 distinct CDR3 sequences, with over 15% seen just once and about 20% held by the top ten. The specimen was blood. These receptors came from a young woman with Graves' hyperthyroidism. The CDR3 runs from the conserved cysteine through the conserved F or W. A D gene is named only where the DNA matches it firmly. The size entry is marked missing in some rows and otherwise reads once, few, many or a size class.

V gene	clone size	CDR3 length	D gene	J gene	CDR3 protein	CDR3 DNA
TRBV19	.	17	TRBD2	TRBJ2-2	CASSLPVVAGLTGELFF	TGTGCCAGTAGTCTCCCGGTGGTAGCGGGTCTTACCGGGGAGCTGTTTTTT
TRBV6-1	.	13	.	TRBJ1-5	CASTIGHNQPQHF	TGTGCCAGCACTATCGGACACAATCAGCCCCAGCATTTT
TRBV15	many	16	.	TRBJ1-3	CATSRDPISSGNTIYF	TGTGCCACCAGCAGAGATCCCATTTCCTCTGGAAACACCATATATTTT
TRBV27	few	16	TRBD2	TRBJ2-3	CASRPTERETADTQYF	TGTGCCAGCAGGCCCACCGAGCGGGAGACGGCTGATACGCAGTATTTT
TRBV29-1	many	18	TRBD1	TRBJ1-5	CSPVTIGGEGVGNQPQHF	TGCAGCCCTGTGACGATAGGGGGCGAGGGTGTTGGGAATCAGCCCCAGCATTTT
TRBV11-2	many	16	.	TRBJ2-1	CASSLVLKASYNEQFF	TGTGCCAGCAGCTTGGTCTTAAAAGCCTCCTACAATGAGCAGTTCTTC
TRBV29-1	.	13	.	TRBJ1-5	CSVAEGMAQPQHF	TGCAGCGTTGCGGAGGGGATGGCTCAGCCCCAGCATTTT
TRBV10-3	.	15	.	TRBJ1-3	CAISVTGSSGNTIYF	TGTGCCATCAGTGTCACAGGTAGCTCTGGAAACACCATATATTTT
TRBV5-8	few	13	TRBD1	TRBJ1-5	CASRGQMNQPQHF	TGTGCCAGCAGGGGACAGATGAATCAGCCCCAGCATTTT
TRBV28	few	14	.	TRBJ1-6	CASSLGQVNSPLHF	TGTGCCAGCAGTTTAGGGCAGGTTAATTCACCCCTCCACTTT
TRBV29-1	many	14	.	TRBJ1-2	CSVETGTYLGGYTF	TGCAGCGTCGAAACCGGGACATACCTCGGCGGCTACACCTTC
TRBV10-2	few	13	.	TRBJ2-7	CASSDWDTYEQYF	TGCGCCAGCAGCGACTGGGATACCTACGAGCAGTACTTC
TRBV20-1	.	16	TRBD1	TRBJ1-6	CSARNPGQGGNSPLHF	TGCAGTGCTAGGAATCCGGGACAGGGGGGAAATTCACCCCTCCACTTT
TRBV7-9	many	16	TRBD1	TRBJ1-6	CASSSPGRGDNSPLHF	TGTGCCAGCAGCTCCCCGGGCAGGGGGGATAATTCACCCCTCCACTTT
TRBV11-2	many	16	TRBD2	TRBJ2-1	CASSARATSGNNEQFF	TGTGCCAGCAGCGCGAGAGCGACTAGCGGGAATAATGAGCAGTTCTTC
TRBV29-1	.	12	.	TRBJ1-1	CSANQGNTEAFF	TGCAGCGCCAATCAGGGGAACACTGAAGCTTTCTTT
TRBV2	many	14	TRBD1	TRBJ2-1	CASRGQGQDNEQFF	TGTGCCAGCAGGGGACAGGGTCAAGACAATGAGCAGTTCTTC
TRBV12-3/TRBV12-4	.	20	TRBD1	TRBJ2-7	CASSATRSRDRGRVRYEQYF	TGTGCCAGCAGTGCTACGAGGAGCCGGGACAGGGGGCGCGTTAGGTACGAGCAGTACTTC
TRBV9	.	14	TRBD2	TRBJ2-7	CASSVGSGGYEQYF	TGTGCCAGCAGCGTAGGATCGGGGGGGTACGAGCAGTACTTC
TRBV28	.	12	.	TRBJ1-2	CASRGTYYGYTF	TGTGCCAGCAGGGGGACCTATTATGGCTACACCTTC
TRBV18	many	14	.	TRBJ1-2	CASSKDSANYGYTF	TGTGCCAGCTCAAAGGACAGCGCTAACTATGGCTACACCTTC
TRBV7-2	many	13	TRBD1	TRBJ2-1	CASTPEGQGGKFF	TGTGCCAGCACCCCGGAGGGACAGGGAGGGAAGTTCTTC
TRBV7-9	many	13	.	TRBJ2-3	CASTSASTDTQYF	TGTGCCAGCACCTCAGCGAGCACAGATACGCAGTATTTT
TRBV20-1	few	12	TRBD2	TRBJ2-3	CSALPGAGGRYF	TGCAGTGCCCTCCCGGGAGCGGGAGGGCGGTATTTT
TRBV5-1	many	16	.	TRBJ2-1	CASSRGLSLGYNEQFF	TGCGCCAGCAGCCGGGGGTTATCTCTTGGATACAATGAGCAGTTCTTC
TRBV7-9	many	13	TRBD1	TRBJ2-7	CATRDREEYEQYF	TGTGCCACCAGAGACAGGGAAGAGTACGAGCAGTACTTC
TRBV7-9	.	15	.	TRBJ1-2	CASSLDFGHHYGYTF	TGTGCCAGCAGCTTAGACTTCGGACACCACTATGGCTACACCTTC
TRBV5-5	.	15	.	TRBJ1-2	CASSLAPRPPDGYTF	TGTGCCAGCAGCTTGGCTCCCAGGCCGCCGGATGGCTACACCTTC
TRBV11-2	few	13	TRBD2	TRBJ2-7	CASSWAGAYEQYF	TGTGCCAGCAGTTGGGCGGGAGCCTACGAGCAGTACTTC
TRBV6-1	few	11	.	TRBJ2-1	CASWRVDEQFF	TGTGCCAGTTGGAGGGTTGATGAGCAGTTCTTC
TRBV4-1	many	16	TRBD1	TRBJ2-5	CASSQDVSPGGETQYF	TGCGCCAGCAGCCAAGATGTGTCTCCAGGGGGAGAGACCCAGTACTTC
TRBV29-1	many	13	.	TRBJ2-7	CSVSGTDSYEQYF	TGCAGCGTTAGCGGGACAGACTCCTACGAGCAGTACTTC
TRBV20-1	many	15	TRBD2	TRBJ2-3	CSAHGRGGGTDTQYF	TGCAGTGCCCACGGGCGGGGGGGAGGCACAGATACGCAGTATTTT
TRBV4-1	.	17	TRBD2	TRBJ2-7	CASSQGTHRAGEYEQYF	TGCGCCAGCAGCCAAGGGACGCACCGGGCGGGGGAATACGAGCAGTACTTC
TRBV18	many	14	TRBD2	TRBJ2-7	CASSETSGGYEQYF	TGTGCCAGCTCAGAAACTAGCGGGGGCTACGAGCAGTACTTC
TRBV7-9	many	15	.	TRBJ2-5	CASSYGDRVRETQYF	TGTGCCAGCAGCTACGGGGACCGGGTCCGAGAGACCCAGTACTTC
TRBV6-5	few	16	TRBD1	TRBJ1-2	CASSSPRVRGLKGYTF	TGTGCCAGCAGTTCACCACGGGTCAGGGGGCTAAAGGGCTACACCTTC
TRBV12-3/TRBV12-4	many	14	.	TRBJ1-5	CASTSQGPFQPQHF	TGTGCCAGCACGTCCCAGGGACCCTTTCAGCCCCAGCATTTT
TRBV7-2	.	15	.	TRBJ1-1	CASSLAWQVNTEAFF	TGTGCCAGCAGCTTAGCCTGGCAGGTGAACACTGAAGCTTTCTTT
TRBV7-9	few	12	.	TRBJ2-7	CASSFSDYEQYF	TGTGCCAGCAGCTTTTCGGACTACGAGCAGTACTTC
TRBV11-2	many	15	TRBD1	TRBJ2-1	CASSFQGAGRNEQFF	TGTGCCAGCAGCTTTCAGGGGGCGGGTAGAAATGAGCAGTTCTTC
TRBV20-1	many	15	TRBD2	TRBJ2-1	CSAVGLAGTYNEQFF	TGCAGTGCTGTGGGACTAGCGGGGACCTACAATGAGCAGTTCTTC
TRBV7-2	few	14	.	TRBJ2-2	CASSLNWGTGELFF	TGTGCCAGCAGCTTAAACTGGGGCACCGGGGAGCTGTTTTTT
TRBV18	many	11	.	TRBJ1-1	CASSRRTEAFF	TGTGCCAGCTCACGTCGGACTGAAGCTTTCTTT
TRBV20-1	many	13	TRBD2	TRBJ2-1	CSALAGVYNEQFF	TGCAGTGCGTTAGCGGGAGTCTACAATGAGCAGTTCTTC
TRBV5-1	few	15	TRBD2	TRBJ2-1	CASSDRLAGANEQFF	TGCGCCAGCAGCGATCGACTAGCGGGAGCGAATGAGCAGTTCTTC
TRBV29-1	.	13	.	TRBJ1-5	CSVVGGKDQPQHF	TGCAGCGTTGTGGGGGGTAAGGATCAGCCCCAGCATTTT
TRBV3-1	.	12	.	TRBJ1-4	CASSQESEKLFF	TGTGCCAGCAGCCAAGAGAGTGAAAAACTGTTTTTT
TRBV7-9	.	13	TRBD1	TRBJ1-1	CASRPAGGTEAFF	TGTGCCAGCAGACCTGCAGGGGGCACTGAAGCTTTCTTT